The clone carrying this T cell receptor beta chain was seen at least ten times. What it binds is not known. The CDR3 contains 12 residues. V lost 5 bases and J 8 bases, leaving 12 bases between the germline ends. The sample is drawn from a study of blood T cells in healthy people across ages. Overall study context: Capturing about one barcoded beta molecule per two T cells was achieved by template switching. Study-level points and caveats: Aged donors had fewer naive CD4+ cells and lower diversity than long-lived donors.

The second PCR ran about 6 to 12 cycles with a sample-barcoded 5' primer and J-beta primers. A template-switch adaptor with 12 random nucleotides tagged each cDNA molecule. TCRdb reanalysed the 5' RACE reads using MiXCR and keeps one entry per CDR3 protein. The table includes some 1.5 million distinct CDR3 sequences, under 30% detected once. The receptor's source is a woman aged 25 to 45 in good health. The sample was blood. The chain combines TRBV12-3 or TRBV12-4 with TRBJ1-2; D perhaps matches TRBD1 (5 bases). CDR3 in amino acids: CASSRVEGGYTF. CDR3 sequence (DNA): TGTGCCAGCAGTAGGGTCGAGGGGGGCTACACCTTC.